Each of the 30 T cell receptor beta chains below was sequenced from the same sample in a study of blood T cells in healthy people across ages. Then a second PCR, running about 6 to 12 cycles, was carried out with a sample-barcoded 5' primer and a J-beta primer mix. TCRdb called the 5' RACE reads again in MiXCR, with one record for every CDR3 protein. The sample includes about 1.6 million distinct CDR3 sequences, about 31% of them seen just once. Material: blood. The origin of the receptors is a woman aged 30 to 39 in good health.

This clonotype was picked up many times. J is TRBJ2-7 and V is TRBV11-2; D is perhaps TRBD1 (6 bases). V was shortened by 0 bases and J by 4 bases, with 7 bases between the two germline ends. Germline CDR1 and CDR2: SGHAT and FQNNGV. This CDR3 has 13 amino acids. CDR3 sequence (DNA): TGTGCCAGCAGCTTAGACACAGGGTACGAGCAGTACTTC. This translates into CASSLDTGYEQYF.

This clonotype was seen a handful of times. The rearrangement links TRBV20-1 to TRBJ2-1, with D perhaps matching TRBD2 (7 bases). Germline assignment: CDR1 DFQATT and CDR2 SNEGSKA (reference sequence). Trimming removed 5 bases at V and 9 bases at J, with 20 bases between. This CDR3 spans 14 amino acids. CDR3 region: CSASGGGAISEQFF. The DNA of the CDR3 is TGCAGTGCTTCGGGTGGGGGGGCTATCAGTGAGCAGTTCTTC.

This chain connects TRBV20-1 to TRBJ2-3; unclear D gene. Germline loops: CDR1 DFQATT, CDR2 SNEGSKA (reference sequence). With 0 bases removed from V and 4 bases from J, the gap between germline ends came to 20 bases. This CDR3 is 17 amino acids long. The CDR3, as DNA: TGCAGTGCTAGAGATCGGGTTCGAGCGCGACGCCCAGATACGCAGTATTTT. Translation: CSARDRVRARRPDTQYF.

This clonotype turned up a few times. The chain recombines TRBV20-1 with TRBJ2-7, with 7 nucleotides matching TRBD2. V shed 2 bases and J 4 bases; nucleotides not matched to a gene: 8. Germline-derived CDR1 and CDR2 are DFQATT and SNEGSKA (reference sequence). This CDR3 is built from 14 residues. In nucleotides, the CDR3 is TGCAGTGCTAGAATTGGCGGGAGAGGTTACGAGCAGTACTTC. This encodes CSARIGGRGYEQYF.

The CDR3 bases are TGTGCCAGCAGCGGTCAGGACGGAACTAGCACAGATACGCAGTATTTT. This gives the protein CASSGQDGTSTDTQYF. The gene calls are TRBV7-8 and TRBJ2-3, with unresolved D. The germline V gene encodes CDR1 SGHVS and CDR2 FQNEAQ. Trimming shortened V by 5 bases and J by 0 bases, and 15 bases separated the two germline ends. The CDR3 extends over 16 amino acids.

This clonotype was found a few times. The chain has TRBV9 and TRBJ2-1, with 11 bases that match TRBD2. This CDR3 comprises 18 residues. Germline CDR1 SGDLS, CDR2 YYNGEE. Trimming removed 6 bases from V and 8 bases from J; junction bases left unmatched: 19. This CDR3 reads CASNINVSGRVRGDEQFF. DNA of the CDR3: TGTGCCAGCAACATTAATGTTAGCGGGAGGGTACGGGGTGATGAGCAGTTCTTC.

The CDR3 DNA reads TGTGCCAGCACCCCGTTCACACAGGGGGCGAACACCGGGGAGCTGTTTTTT. Its protein product is CASTPFTQGANTGELFF. This sequence joins TRBV28 and TRBJ2-2; 8 positions agree with TRBD1. V dropped 7 bases and J dropped 0; count of bases not matched to a gene: 10. CDR1 and CDR2 (germline): MDHEN, SYDVKM. The CDR3 totals 17 residues.

V usage is TRBV30 and J usage is TRBJ2-7; 8 bases line up with TRBD1. The germline V gene encodes CDR1 GTSNPN and CDR2 SVGIG (reference sequence). This CDR3 is built from 14 residues. The junction had 4 bases not matched to a gene; V was cut back by 3 bases and J by 0 bases. The chain's CDR3 is CAWRSGQASYEQYF. The CDR3 nucleotides read TGTGCCTGGAGATCGGGACAGGCCTCCTACGAGCAGTACTTC. The entire variable domain, with the rest obtained from reference TRBV30 and TRBJ2-7, is as follows: SQTIHQWPATLVQPVGSPLSLECTVEGTSNPNLYWYRQAAGRGLQLLFYSVGIGQISSEVPQNLSASRPQDRQFILSSKKLLLSDSGFYLCAWRSGQASYEQYFGPGTRLTVT.

The rearrangement joins TRBV5-1 to TRBJ1-5; no firm D call. Trimming removed 4 bases from V and 6 bases from J, with 17 bases in between. Germline V lookup: CDR1 SGHRS, CDR2 YFSETQ. The CDR3 contains 15 residues. CDR3 protein: CASSITGIGSQPQHF. In DNA form, the CDR3 reads TGCGCCAGCAGCATAACGGGAATAGGGAGTCAGCCCCAGCATTTT.

The chain is built from TRBV24-1 and TRBJ2-5; 8 nucleotides align to TRBD2. Near its end, the DNA agrees better with TRBJ2-7, so the J call may be wrong. Germline V gene data show CDR1 as KGHDR and CDR2 as SFDVKD. The CDR3 length is 13 residues. The CDR3 bases are TGTGCCACCAGAGCGGGAGCCATCTCCGAGCAGTACTTC. Protein sequence: CATRAGAISEQYF.

This chain uses TRBV7-2 with TRBJ2-7; 7 positions agree with TRBD1. This CDR3 comprises 14 residues. Germline CDR1 SGHTA, CDR2 FQGNSA. Trimming took 5 bases from V and 3 from J; bases not matched to a gene: 7. The CDR3 region has the DNA TGTGCCAGCAGCAAGAGGGACAGCCTCTACGAGCAGTACTTC. Translated: CASSKRDSLYEQYF.

Written as DNA, the CDR3 is TGTGCCAGCAGTTCGGGCAGTCCTACGGCTTTCTTT. Its protein product is CASSSGSPTAFF. The chain links TRBV28 to TRBJ1-1; D remains ambiguous. V was trimmed by 4 bases and J by 11 bases, leaving 14 bases between them. Germline V gene data show CDR1 as MDHEN and CDR2 as SYDVKM. The CDR3 is 12 amino acids.

The chain has TRBV11-2 and TRBJ2-4; D is unclear. Germline V gene sequence: CDR1 SGHAT, CDR2 FQNNGV. Deletions cut 8 bases from V and 1 base from J, with 15 bases between. This CDR3 has 15 amino acids. In DNA, the CDR3 is TGTGCCAGCGGGCGAGAAGCAGGCGCCAAAAACATTCAGTACTTC. Its protein product is CASGREAGAKNIQYF. Combining the CDR3 with reference TRBV11-2 and TRBJ2-4 gives the whole variable domain EAGVAQSPRYKIIEKRQSVAFWCNPISGHATLYWYQQILGQGPKLLIQFQNNGVVDDSQLPKDRFSAERLKGVDSTLKIQPAKLEDSAVYLCASGREAGAKNIQYFGAGTRLSVL.

This clonotype appeared a few times. The chain joins TRBV20-1 to TRBJ1-1; a possible D gene is TRBD1 (5 bases). Germline lookup yields CDR1 DFQATT and CDR2 SNEGSKA (reference sequence). V shed 3 bases and J shed 1 base, with 12 bases lying between them. The length of the CDR3 is 14 residues. Here the CDR3 reads CSASAGHPNTEAFF. The DNA of the CDR3 is TGCAGTGCTAGTGCTGGACACCCGAACACTGAAGCTTTCTTT.

This chain uses TRBV4-2 with TRBJ2-1; D perhaps matches TRBD1 (6 bases). The ends were cut back, 4 bases at V and 4 bases at J, with 11 bases in the middle. CDR3 length: 14 amino acids. Germline CDR1 is LGHNA and CDR2 is YNFKEQ. DNA for the CDR3: TGTGCCAGCAGCCGCCCTGGACAGTACAATGAGCAGTTCTTC. This codes for CASSRPGQYNEQFF.

CDR3 in DNA: TGTGCCAGCAGCCCTAGCGGACATATCGGGAGTGGCTACACCTTC. This gives the protein CASSPSGHIGSGYTF. V and J are TRBV7-2 and TRBJ1-2; a possible D gene is TRBD1 (5 bases). The CDR3 sequence is 15 residues long. The V end was cut by 5 bases, the J end by 7 bases, with 20 bases between. Germline lookup yields CDR1 SGHTA and CDR2 FQGNSA.

This CDR3 is CSAIGQANYNSPLHF. CDR3 nucleotides: TGCAGTGCTATTGGACAGGCGAATTATAATTCACCCCTCCACTTT. This chain connects TRBV20-1 to TRBJ1-6; 7 positions match TRBD1. V shed 4 bases and J 4 bases; nucleotides not matched to a gene: 7. Germline CDR1 is DFQATT and CDR2 is SNEGSKA (reference sequence). The CDR3 extends over 15 amino acids.

The J gene is TRBJ2-7, the V gene TRBV7-9, with 8 nucleotides matching TRBD1. Per germline, CDR1 SEHNR and CDR2 FQNEAQ (reference sequence). V was pared by 4 bases and J by 0 bases, with 11 bases of the junction left unmatched. The CDR3 runs to 17 residues. DNA for the CDR3: TGTGCCAGCAGCTCGGACAGGGTTTCCCTGAGCTCCTACGAGCAGTACTTC. It codes for CASSSDRVSLSSYEQYF.

The chain combines TRBV20-1 with TRBJ2-7; TRBD1 is a possible D gene (6 bases). This CDR3 has 12 residues. Deletions cut 5 bases from V and 6 bases from J, with 14 bases between. In germline, CDR1 is DFQATT, CDR2 SNEGSKA (reference sequence). CDR3 DNA sequence: TGCAGTGCTGGGGACAATTTGCGCGAGCAGTACTTC. This encodes CSAGDNLREQYF.

About this clonotype: The junction departs from germline at one end; a sequencing error may be responsible. The chain joins TRBV5-5 to TRBJ1-3, with D unclear. Germline V lookup: CDR1 SGHKS, CDR2 YYEKEE (reference sequence). The CDR3 extends over 16 amino acids. CDR3 coding DNA: TGTGCCAGCAGCTCCCGTGGAACCTTCTCTGGAAACACCGTATATTTT. As protein: CASSSRGTFSGNTVYF.

The chain has TRBV3-1 and TRBJ2-3; a possible D gene is TRBD2 (6 bases). The V end lost 1 base, the J end lost 8 bases, and 22 bases lay between the germline ends. CDR3 size: 17 residues. Germline CDR1 reads LGHDT; CDR2 reads YNNKEL (reference sequence). CDR3 in amino acids: CASSQGTGPAGGGTQYF. CDR3 in DNA: TGTGCCAGCAGCCAAGGGACTGGCCCGGCCGGGGGAGGTACGCAGTATTTT.

V usage is TRBV7-2 and J usage is TRBJ2-1; 7 bases agree with TRBD2. This CDR3 region has 12 residues. The V and J ends lost 7 bases and 7 bases, in that order; junction bases with no gene match: 4. In germline, CDR1 is SGHTA, CDR2 FQGNSA. DNA for the CDR3: TGTGCCAGCACCGAAGCGGGGAATGAGCAGTTCTTC. Protein sequence: CASTEAGNEQFF.

The gene calls are TRBV13 and TRBJ1-5, with D perhaps matching TRBD1 (5 bases). Germline V gene data show CDR1 as PRHDT and CDR2 as FYEKMQ (reference sequence). This CDR3 region has 18 residues. The germline V and J ends were trimmed by 5 bases and 11 bases, with 31 bases remaining between them. The CDR3 loop reads CASSQGPIGEGDFMAQHF. The DNA of the CDR3 is TGTGCCAGCAGCCAAGGGCCTATTGGGGAAGGGGACTTTATGGCCCAGCATTTT.

This clonotype was picked up a small number of times. The chain has TRBV7-8 and TRBJ2-7; 7 bases are a match to TRBD1. Per the germline V gene, CDR1 is SGHVS and CDR2 is FQNEAQ. The junction had 4 bases not matched to a gene; V was cut back by 5 bases and J by 6 bases. The CDR3 is made up of 12 amino acids. CDR3: CASSRAGGEQYF. CDR3 bases: TGTGCCAGCAGCAGAGCAGGGGGCGAGCAGTACTTC.

V gene TRBV20-1 combines with J gene TRBJ1-5, with D unresolved. Trimming stripped 3 bases from V and 4 bases from J, with 13 bases between. The CDR3 loop spans 14 amino acids. Germline CDR1 DFQATT, CDR2 SNEGSKA (reference sequence). The CDR3 is CSASGISRNQPQHF. Written as DNA, the CDR3 is TGCAGTGCTAGTGGGATATCGAGGAATCAGCCCCAGCATTTT.

This clonotype was counted between two and nine times. The chain combines TRBV5-6 with TRBJ2-1; D may be TRBD1 (6 bases). CDR1 and CDR2 from the germline V gene are SGHDT and YYEEEE. V shed 4 bases and J shed 8 bases, with 13 bases lying between them. The CDR3 is 13 residues long. CDR3 nucleotide sequence: TGTGCCAGCAGCATGCCAGGGGTCTATGAGCAGTTCTTC. Translating gives CASSMPGVYEQFF.

J is TRBJ2-7 and V is TRBV7-8; TRBD2 is a possible D gene (5 bases). The CDR3 extends over 13 amino acids. The V end lost 10 bases, the J end lost 6 bases, and 19 bases lay between the germline ends. Germline assignment: CDR1 SGHVS and CDR2 FQNEAQ. CDR3 protein: CAIQPPSRGEQYF. The CDR3 DNA follows: TGTGCCATCCAGCCCCCTAGCCGTGGCGAGCAGTACTTC.

The chain has TRBV6-1 and TRBJ1-3; perhaps TRBD1 as D (5 bases). Germline loops: CDR1 MNHNS, CDR2 SASEGT. The V gene lost 6 bases and the J gene lost 0 bases, with 9 bases spanning the gap. The CDR3 runs 14 residues. CDR3 region: CASRSGSSGNTIYF. The CDR3 DNA reads as TGTGCCAGCAGATCAGGGAGCTCTGGAAACACCATATATTTT.

The rearrangement joins TRBV14 to TRBJ2-1, with 10 bases aligning to TRBD1. V shed 4 bases, J shed 6 bases, and the junction held 6 bases outside the gene matches. The V gene's germline CDR1 is SGHDN and CDR2 FVKESK. The CDR3 runs to 15 residues. DNA of the CDR3: TGTGCCAGCAGCCGAGGGGACAGGGGCTTCAATGAGCAGTTCTTC. It encodes CASSRGDRGFNEQFF.

V is TRBV4-1 and J is TRBJ2-7; 7 bases are a match to TRBD2. Germline values: CDR1 MGHRA, CDR2 YSYEKL. Germline trimming cut 4 bases from V and 0 bases from J; bases unmatched to any gene: 9. CDR3 size: 16 residues. The chain's CDR3 is CASSPVITGGSYEQYF. The DNA of the CDR3 is TGCGCCAGCAGCCCAGTAATAACGGGAGGCTCCTACGAGCAGTACTTC.